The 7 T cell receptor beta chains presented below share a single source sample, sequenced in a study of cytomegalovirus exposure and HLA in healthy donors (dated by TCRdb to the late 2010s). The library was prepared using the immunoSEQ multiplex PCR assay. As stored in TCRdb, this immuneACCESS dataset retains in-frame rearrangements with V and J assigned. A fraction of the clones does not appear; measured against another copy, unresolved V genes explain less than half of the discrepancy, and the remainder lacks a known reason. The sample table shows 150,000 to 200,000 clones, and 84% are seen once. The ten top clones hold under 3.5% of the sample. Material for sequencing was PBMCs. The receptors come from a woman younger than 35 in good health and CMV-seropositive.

CDR3 bases: TGTGCCAGCAGTTTATCGGCAAGCTCTGGAAACACCATATATTTT. Translation: CASSLSASSGNTIYF. The chain combines TRBV27 with TRBJ1-3; no reliable D call. Germline loops: CDR1 MNHEY, CDR2 SMNVEV (reference sequence). The CDR3 extends over 15 amino acids. V lost 0 bases to trimming and J lost 0 bases, with 6 bases between them.

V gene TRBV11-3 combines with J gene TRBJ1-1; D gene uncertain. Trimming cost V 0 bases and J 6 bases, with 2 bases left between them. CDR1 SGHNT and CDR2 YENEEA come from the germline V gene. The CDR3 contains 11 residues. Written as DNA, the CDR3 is TGTGCCAGCAGCTTAGACGCTGAAGCTTTCTTT. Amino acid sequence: CASSLDAEAFF. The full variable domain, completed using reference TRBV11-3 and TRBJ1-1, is EAGVVQSPRYKIIEKKQPVAFWCNPISGHNTLYWYLQNLGQGPELLIRYENEEAVDDSQLPKDRFSAERLKGVDSTLKIQPAELGDSAVYLCASSLDAEAFFGQGTRLTVV.

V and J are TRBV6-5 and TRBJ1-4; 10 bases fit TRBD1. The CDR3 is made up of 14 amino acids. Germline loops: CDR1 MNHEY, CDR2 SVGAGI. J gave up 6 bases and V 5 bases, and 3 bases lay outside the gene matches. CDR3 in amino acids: CASSRQGADEKLFF. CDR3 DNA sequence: TGTGCCAGCAGTAGACAGGGGGCGGATGAAAAACTGTTTTTT.

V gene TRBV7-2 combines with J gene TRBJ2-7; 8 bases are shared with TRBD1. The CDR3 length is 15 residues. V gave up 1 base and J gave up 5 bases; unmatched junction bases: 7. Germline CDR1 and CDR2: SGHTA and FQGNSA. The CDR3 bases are TGTGCCAGCAGCTTAGTGGGCAGGGGGCTTGACGAGCAGTACTTC. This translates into CASSLVGRGLDEQYF.

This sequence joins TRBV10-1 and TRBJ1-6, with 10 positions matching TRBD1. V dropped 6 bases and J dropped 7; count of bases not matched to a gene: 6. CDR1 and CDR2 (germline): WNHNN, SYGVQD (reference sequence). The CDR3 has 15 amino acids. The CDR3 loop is CASRRDRGLNSPLHF. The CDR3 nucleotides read TGCGCCAGCAGGAGGGACAGGGGCCTCAATTCACCCCTCCACTTT.

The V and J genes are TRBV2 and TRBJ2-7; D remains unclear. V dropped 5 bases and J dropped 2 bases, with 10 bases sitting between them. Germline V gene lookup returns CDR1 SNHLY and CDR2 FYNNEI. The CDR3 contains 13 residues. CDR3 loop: CASSLTPTYEQYF. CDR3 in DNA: TGTGCCAGCAGTTTGACACCGACCTACGAGCAGTACTTC.

DNA for the CDR3: TGCGCCAGCAGCTCAGACCCCGGGACAGGGACTGAAGCTTTCTTT. Protein: CASSSDPGTGTEAFF. The chain joins TRBV5-1 to TRBJ1-1; TRBD1 matches 9 bases. Trimming cost V 3 bases and J 5 bases; bases outside gene matches: 8. The CDR3 contains 15 residues. Germline V CDR1 and CDR2: SGHRS, YFSETQ.